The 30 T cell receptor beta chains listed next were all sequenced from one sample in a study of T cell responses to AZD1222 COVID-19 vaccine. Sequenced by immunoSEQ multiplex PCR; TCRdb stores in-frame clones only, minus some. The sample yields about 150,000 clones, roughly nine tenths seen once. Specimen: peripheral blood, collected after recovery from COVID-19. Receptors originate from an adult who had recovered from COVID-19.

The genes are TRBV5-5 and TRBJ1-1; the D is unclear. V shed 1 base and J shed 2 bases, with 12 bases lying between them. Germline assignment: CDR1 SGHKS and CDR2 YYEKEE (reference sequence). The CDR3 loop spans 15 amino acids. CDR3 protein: CASSLYSGVNTEAFF. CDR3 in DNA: TGTGCCAGCAGCTTGTATTCAGGAGTCAACACTGAAGCTTTCTTT.

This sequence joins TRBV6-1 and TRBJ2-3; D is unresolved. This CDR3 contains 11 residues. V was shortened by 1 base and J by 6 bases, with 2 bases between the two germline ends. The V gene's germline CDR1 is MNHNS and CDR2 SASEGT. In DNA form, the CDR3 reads TGTGCCAGCAGTGAAGGCGATACGCAGTATTTT. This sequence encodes CASSEGDTQYF.

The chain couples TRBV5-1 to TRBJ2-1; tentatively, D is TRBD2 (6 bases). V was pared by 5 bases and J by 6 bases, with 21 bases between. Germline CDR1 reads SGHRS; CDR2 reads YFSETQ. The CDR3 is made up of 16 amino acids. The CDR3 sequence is CASRMGEVTRGNEQFF. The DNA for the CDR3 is TGCGCCAGCAGAATGGGGGAGGTGACTAGAGGCAATGAGCAGTTCTTC.

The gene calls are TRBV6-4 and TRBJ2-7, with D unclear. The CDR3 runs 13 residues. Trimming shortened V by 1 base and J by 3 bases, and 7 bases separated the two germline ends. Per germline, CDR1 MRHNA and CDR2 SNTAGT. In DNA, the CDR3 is TGTGCCAGCAGTGACTACCCCGGCTACGAGCAGTACTTC. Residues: CASSDYPGYEQYF.

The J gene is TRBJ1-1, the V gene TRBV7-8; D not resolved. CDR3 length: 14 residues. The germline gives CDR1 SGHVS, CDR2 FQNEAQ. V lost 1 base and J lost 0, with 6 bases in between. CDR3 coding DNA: TGTGCCAGCAGCTTAGAACCGGTGAACACTGAAGCTTTCTTT. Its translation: CASSLEPVNTEAFF.

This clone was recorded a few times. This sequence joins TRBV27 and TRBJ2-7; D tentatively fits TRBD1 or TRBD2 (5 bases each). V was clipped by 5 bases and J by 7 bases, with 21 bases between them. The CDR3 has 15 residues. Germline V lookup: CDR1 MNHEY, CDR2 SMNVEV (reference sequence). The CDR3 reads CASSPASGTLGEQYF. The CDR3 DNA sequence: TGTGCCAGCAGTCCGGCCTCCGGGACCCTTGGAGAGCAGTACTTC.

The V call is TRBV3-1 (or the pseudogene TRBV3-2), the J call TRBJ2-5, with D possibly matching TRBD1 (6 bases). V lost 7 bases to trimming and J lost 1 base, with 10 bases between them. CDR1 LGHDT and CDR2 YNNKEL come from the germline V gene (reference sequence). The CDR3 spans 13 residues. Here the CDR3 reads CASNRQVQETQYF. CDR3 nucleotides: TGTGCCAGCAACCGACAGGTCCAAGAGACCCAGTACTTC.

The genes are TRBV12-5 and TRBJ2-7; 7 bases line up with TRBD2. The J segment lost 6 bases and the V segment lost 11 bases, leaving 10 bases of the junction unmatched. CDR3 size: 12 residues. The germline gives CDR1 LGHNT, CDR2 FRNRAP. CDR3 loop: CASSGGEGEQYF. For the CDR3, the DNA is TGTGCTTCCTCCGGAGGGGAGGGCGAGCAGTACTTC.

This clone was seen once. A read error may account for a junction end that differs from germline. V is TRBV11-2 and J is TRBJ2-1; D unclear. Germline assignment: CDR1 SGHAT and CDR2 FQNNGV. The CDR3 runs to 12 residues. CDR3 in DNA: TGTGCCAGCACCTTAGGCGGCGATGAGCAGTTCTTC. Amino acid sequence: CASTLGGDEQFF.

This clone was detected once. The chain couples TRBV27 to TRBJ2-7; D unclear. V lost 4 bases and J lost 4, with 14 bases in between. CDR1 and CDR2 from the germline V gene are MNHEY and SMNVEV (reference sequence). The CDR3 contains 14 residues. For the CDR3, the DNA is TGTGCCAGCAGTTCGGGTTCGGTGTCGTACGAGCAGTACTTC. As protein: CASSSGSVSYEQYF.

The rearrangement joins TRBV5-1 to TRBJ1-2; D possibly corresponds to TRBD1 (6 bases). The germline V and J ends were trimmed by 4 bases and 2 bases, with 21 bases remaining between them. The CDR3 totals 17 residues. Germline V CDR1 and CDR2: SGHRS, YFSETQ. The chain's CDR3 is CASSRRGAAADNYGYTF. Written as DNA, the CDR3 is TGCGCCAGCAGCCGGAGGGGGGCAGCGGCCGACAACTATGGCTACACCTTC.

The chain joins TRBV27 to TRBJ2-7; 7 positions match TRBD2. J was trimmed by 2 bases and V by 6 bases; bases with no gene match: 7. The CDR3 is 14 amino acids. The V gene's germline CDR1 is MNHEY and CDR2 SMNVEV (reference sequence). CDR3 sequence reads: CASRPAGNPYEQYF. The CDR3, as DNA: TGTGCCAGCAGACCAGCGGGGAATCCCTACGAGCAGTACTTC.

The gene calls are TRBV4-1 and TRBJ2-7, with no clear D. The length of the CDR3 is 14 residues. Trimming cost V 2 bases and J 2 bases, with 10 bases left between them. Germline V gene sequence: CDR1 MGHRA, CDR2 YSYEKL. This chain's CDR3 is CASSQMGTTYEQYF. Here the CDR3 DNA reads TGCGCCAGCAGCCAAATGGGTACCACCTACGAGCAGTACTTC.

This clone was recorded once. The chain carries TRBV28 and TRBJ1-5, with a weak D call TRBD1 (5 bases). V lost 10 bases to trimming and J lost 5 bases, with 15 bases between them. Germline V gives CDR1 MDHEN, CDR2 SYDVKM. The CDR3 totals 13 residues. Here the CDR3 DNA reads TGTGCCACCCAGGGCGCCGAGTATCAGCCCCAGCATTTT. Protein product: CATQGAEYQPQHF.

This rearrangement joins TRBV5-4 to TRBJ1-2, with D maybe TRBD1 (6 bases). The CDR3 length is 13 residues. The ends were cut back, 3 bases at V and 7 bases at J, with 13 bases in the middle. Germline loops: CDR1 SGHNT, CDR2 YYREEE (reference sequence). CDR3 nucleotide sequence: TGTGCCAGCAGCTCTCAGGGGATCAGTGGCTACACCTTC. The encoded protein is CASSSQGISGYTF. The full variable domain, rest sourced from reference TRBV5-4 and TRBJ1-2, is ETGVTQSPTHLIKTRGQQVTLRCSSQSGHNTVSWYQQALGQGPQFIFQYYREEENGRGNFPPRFSGLQFPNYSSELNVNALELDDSALYLCASSSQGISGYTFGSGTRLTVV.

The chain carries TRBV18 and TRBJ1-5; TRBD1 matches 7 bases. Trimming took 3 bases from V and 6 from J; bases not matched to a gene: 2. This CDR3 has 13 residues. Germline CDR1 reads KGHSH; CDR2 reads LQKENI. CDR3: CASSPDRVQPQHF. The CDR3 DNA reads TGTGCCAGCTCACCCGACAGGGTTCAGCCCCAGCATTTT.

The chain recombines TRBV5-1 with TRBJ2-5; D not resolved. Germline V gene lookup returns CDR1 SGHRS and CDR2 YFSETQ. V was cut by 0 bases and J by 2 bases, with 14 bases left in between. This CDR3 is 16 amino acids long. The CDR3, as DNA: TGCGCCAGCAGCTTGGTAGGCCAGGCATCACAAGAGACCCAGTACTTC. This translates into CASSLVGQASQETQYF.

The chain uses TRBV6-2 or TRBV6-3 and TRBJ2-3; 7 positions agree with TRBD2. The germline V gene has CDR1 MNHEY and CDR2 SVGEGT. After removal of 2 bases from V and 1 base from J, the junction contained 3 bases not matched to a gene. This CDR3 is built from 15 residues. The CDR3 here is CASSYGGRGTDTQYF. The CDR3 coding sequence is TGTGCCAGCAGTTACGGCGGGAGAGGCACAGATACGCAGTATTTT.

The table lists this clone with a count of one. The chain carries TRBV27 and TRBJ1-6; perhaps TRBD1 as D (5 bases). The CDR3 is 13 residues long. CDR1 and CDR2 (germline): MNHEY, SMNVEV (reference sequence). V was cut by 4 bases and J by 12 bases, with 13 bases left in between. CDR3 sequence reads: CASSSLDTEPLHF. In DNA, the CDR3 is TGTGCCAGCAGTTCCCTGGACACCGAACCCCTCCACTTT.

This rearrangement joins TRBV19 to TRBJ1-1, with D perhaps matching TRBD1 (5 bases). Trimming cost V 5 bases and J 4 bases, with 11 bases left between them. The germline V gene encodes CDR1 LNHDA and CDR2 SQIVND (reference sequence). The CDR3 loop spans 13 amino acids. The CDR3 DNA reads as TGTGCCAGTAGTCAAGACAGAGGCACTGAAGCTTTCTTT. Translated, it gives CASSQDRGTEAFF.

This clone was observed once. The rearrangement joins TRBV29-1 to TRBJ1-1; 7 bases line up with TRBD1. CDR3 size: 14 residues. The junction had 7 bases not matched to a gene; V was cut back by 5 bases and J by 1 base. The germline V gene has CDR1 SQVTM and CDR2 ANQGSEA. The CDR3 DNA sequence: TGCAGCGTTCTCGGACAGGTTGAGAACACTGAAGCTTTCTTT. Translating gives CSVLGQVENTEAFF.

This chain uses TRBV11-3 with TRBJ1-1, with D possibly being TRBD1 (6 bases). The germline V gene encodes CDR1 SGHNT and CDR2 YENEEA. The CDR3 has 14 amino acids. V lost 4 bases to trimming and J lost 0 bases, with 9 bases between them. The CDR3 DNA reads TGTGCCAGCAGCTCGGACAGCATGAACACTGAAGCTTTCTTT. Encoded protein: CASSSDSMNTEAFF. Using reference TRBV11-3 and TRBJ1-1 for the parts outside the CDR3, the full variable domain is EAGVVQSPRYKIIEKKQPVAFWCNPISGHNTLYWYLQNLGQGPELLIRYENEEAVDDSQLPKDRFSAERLKGVDSTLKIQPAELGDSAVYLCASSSDSMNTEAFFGQGTRLTVV.

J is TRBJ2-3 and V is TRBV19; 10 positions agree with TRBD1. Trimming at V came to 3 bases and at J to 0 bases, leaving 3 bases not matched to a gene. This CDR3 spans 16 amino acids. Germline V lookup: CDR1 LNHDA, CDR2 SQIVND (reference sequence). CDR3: CASSIDRGPSTDTQYF. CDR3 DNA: TGTGCCAGTAGTATCGACAGGGGGCCAAGCACAGATACGCAGTATTTT.

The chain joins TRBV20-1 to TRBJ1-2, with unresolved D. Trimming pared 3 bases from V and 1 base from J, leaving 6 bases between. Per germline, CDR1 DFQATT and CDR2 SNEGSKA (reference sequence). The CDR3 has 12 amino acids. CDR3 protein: CSASTGNYGYTF. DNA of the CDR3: TGCAGTGCTAGTACGGGTAACTATGGCTACACCTTC.

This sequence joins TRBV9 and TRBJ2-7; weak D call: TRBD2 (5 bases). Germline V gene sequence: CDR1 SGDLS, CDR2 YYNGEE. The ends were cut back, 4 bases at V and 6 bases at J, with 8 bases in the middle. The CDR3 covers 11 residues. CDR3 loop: CASSPGSEQYF. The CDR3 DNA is TGTGCCAGCAGCCCGGGGTCCGAGCAGTACTTC.

The CDR3 is CASSQPGGNSPLHF. The DNA for the CDR3 is TGTGCCAGCAGCCAACCAGGGGGGAATTCACCCCTCCACTTT. The chain joins TRBV3-1 (or the pseudogene TRBV3-2) to TRBJ1-6, with 7 bases fitting TRBD1. Germline CDR1 reads LGHDT; CDR2 reads YNNKEL (reference sequence). The CDR3 runs 14 residues. Trimming took 2 bases from V and 7 from J; bases not matched to a gene: 2.

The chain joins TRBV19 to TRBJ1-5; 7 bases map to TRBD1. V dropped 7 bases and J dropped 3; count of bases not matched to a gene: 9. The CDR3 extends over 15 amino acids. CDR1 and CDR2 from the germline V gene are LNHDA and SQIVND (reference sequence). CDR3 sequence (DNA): TGTGCCAGTACCCCAGGGGGACAGAACAATCAGCCCCAGCATTTT. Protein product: CASTPGGQNNQPQHF.

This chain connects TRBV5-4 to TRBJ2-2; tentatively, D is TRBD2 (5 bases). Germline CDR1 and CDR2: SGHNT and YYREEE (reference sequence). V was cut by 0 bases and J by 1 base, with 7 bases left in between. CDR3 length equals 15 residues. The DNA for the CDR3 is TGTGCCAGCAGCTTGGGGGAGCAGAACACCGGGGAGCTGTTTTTT. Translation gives CASSLGEQNTGELFF.

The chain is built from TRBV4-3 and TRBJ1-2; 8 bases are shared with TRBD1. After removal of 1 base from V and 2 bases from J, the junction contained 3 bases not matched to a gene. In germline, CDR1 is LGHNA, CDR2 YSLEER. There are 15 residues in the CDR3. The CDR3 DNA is TGCGCCAGCAGCCAAGTTAACAGGGGGAACTATGGCTACACCTTC. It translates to CASSQVNRGNYGYTF.

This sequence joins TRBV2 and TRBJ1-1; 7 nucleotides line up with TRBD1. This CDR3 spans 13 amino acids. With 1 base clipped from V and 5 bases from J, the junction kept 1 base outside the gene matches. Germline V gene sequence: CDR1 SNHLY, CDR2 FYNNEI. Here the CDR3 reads CASSEGRGTEAFF. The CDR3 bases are TGTGCCAGCAGTGAAGGCAGGGGGACTGAAGCTTTCTTT.